This T cell receptor (beta chain) was sequenced in a study of T cell changes during pregnancy in multiple sclerosis. TCRdb keeps only in-frame clones here, not all; method: immunoSEQ multiplex PCR. The sample has approximately 97,000 clones, 91% seen once. CDR1 is MNHEY and CDR2 is SVGAGI in the germline V gene. Trimming removed 2 bases at V and 9 bases at J, with 11 bases between. The CDR3 totals 14 residues. This clonotype was sampled from a female donor in good health, enrolled as a control in a pregnancy study. This material consisted of peripheral blood, taken after pregnancy. The chain carries TRBV6-5 and TRBJ1-6; D is possibly TRBD1 (5 bases). The CDR3 coding sequence is TGTGCCAGCAGTTACGGGCAGGGTGTTTCACCCCTCCACTTT. As protein: CASSYGQGVSPLHF.